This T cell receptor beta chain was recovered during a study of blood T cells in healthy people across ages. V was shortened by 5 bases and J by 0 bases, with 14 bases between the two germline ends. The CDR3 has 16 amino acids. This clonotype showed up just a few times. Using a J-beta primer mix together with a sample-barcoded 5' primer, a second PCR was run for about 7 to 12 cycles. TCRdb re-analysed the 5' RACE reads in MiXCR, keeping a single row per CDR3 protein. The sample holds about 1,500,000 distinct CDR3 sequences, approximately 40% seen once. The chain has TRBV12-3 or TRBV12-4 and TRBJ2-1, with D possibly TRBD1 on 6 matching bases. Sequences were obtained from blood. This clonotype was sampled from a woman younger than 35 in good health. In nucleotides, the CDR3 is TGTGCCAGCAGTACAGGGTTCGGGTCCTCCTACAATGAGCAGTTCTTC. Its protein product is CASSTGFGSSYNEQFF.